This TCR beta chain was documented in a study of blood T cell repertoires in COVID-19. The overall study: The United States, Italy and Spain were the sources of the acute and convalescent COVID-19 samples.

The study drew participants aged about 18 to 95 years from about two dozen US areas. Repertoires were generated with immunoSEQ multiplex PCR, while TCRdb's copy carries only in-frame clones and drops some. The repertoire holds around 150,000 clones, with 80% to 85% as singletons. Germline lookup yields CDR1 MDHEN and CDR2 SYDVKM. The CDR3 extends over 14 amino acids. V was trimmed by 7 bases and J by 2 bases, leaving 14 bases between them. This clone came up a few times. The sequenced sample was PBMCs or T cells enriched from blood (not recorded which). This clonotype was sampled from a man aged 65 to 79 who had been exposed to COVID-19. This chain joins TRBV28 and TRBJ1-1; the D gene is possibly TRBD1 (6 bases). The CDR3 DNA sequence: TGTGCCAGCACCGCACAGGGAGTTAACACTGAAGCTTTCTTT. Translated, it gives CASTAQGVNTEAFF. Full variable domain (rest looked up from reference TRBV28 and TRBJ1-1): DVKVTQSSRYLVKRTGEKVFLECVQDMDHENMFWYRQDPGLGLRLIYFSYDVKMKEKGDIPEGYSVSREKKERFSLILESASTNQTSMYLCASTAQGVNTEAFFGQGTRLTVV.